The following is a T cell receptor (beta chain) sequence with its context. What it binds is unknown. Generated by immunoSEQ multiplex PCR, the TCRdb table keeps only in-frame clones and is missing some. The sample contains about 120,000 clones, 80% to 90% of which appear only once. The source of the sample is a study of OX40 agonist ivuxolimab in advanced cancers. Whole-study context: Patients with prior anti-PD-1, anti-PD-L1 or anti-CTLA-4 therapy were eligible; 40% had some.

Study outcomes and limitations: Expanded clones were, on average, more numerous among CD8+ T cells than CD4+. The antigen specificity of the peripheral T cells (those that were expanded) was not determined.

The CDR3 runs 14 residues. With 0 bases removed from V and 7 bases from J, the gap between germline ends came to 9 bases. Per germline, CDR1 LGHNA and CDR2 YSLEER. This chain uses TRBV4-3 with TRBJ1-4; D unclear. The clonotype originates from an adult with an advanced solid tumor such as melanoma, head and neck, liver or kidney cancer. Sequenced material: CD4+ or CD8+ T cells sorted from blood, taken in a trial of the OX40 agonist ivuxolimab. In DNA form, the CDR3 reads TGCGCCAGCAGCCAAGAGTCTTGGAGTGAAAAACTGTTTTTT. It encodes CASSQESWSEKLFF.